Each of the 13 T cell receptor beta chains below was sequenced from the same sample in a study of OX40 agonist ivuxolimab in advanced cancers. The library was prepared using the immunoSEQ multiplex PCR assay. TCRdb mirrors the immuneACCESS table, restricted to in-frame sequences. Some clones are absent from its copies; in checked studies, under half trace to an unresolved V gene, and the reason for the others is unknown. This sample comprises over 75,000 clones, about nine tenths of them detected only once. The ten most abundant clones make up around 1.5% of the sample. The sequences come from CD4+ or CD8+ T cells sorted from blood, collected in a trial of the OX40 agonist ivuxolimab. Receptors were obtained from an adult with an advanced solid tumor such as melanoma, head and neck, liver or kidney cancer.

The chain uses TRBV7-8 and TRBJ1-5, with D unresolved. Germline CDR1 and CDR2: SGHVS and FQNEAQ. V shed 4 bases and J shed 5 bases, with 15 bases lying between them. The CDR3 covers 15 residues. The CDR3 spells CASSSQRVQHQPQHF. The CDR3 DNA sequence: TGTGCCAGCAGCTCCCAGCGGGTCCAACATCAGCCCCAGCATTTT.

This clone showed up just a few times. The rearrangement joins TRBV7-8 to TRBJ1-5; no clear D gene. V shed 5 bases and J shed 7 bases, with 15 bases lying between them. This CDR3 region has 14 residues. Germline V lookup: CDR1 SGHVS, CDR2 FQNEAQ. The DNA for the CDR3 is TGTGCCAGCAGCCCCCCGAGTGGGCGGCAGCCCCAGCATTTT. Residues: CASSPPSGRQPQHF.

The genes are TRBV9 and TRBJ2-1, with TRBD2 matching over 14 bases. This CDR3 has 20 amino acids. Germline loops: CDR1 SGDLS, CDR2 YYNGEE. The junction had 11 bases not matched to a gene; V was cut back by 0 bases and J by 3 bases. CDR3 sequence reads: CASSVEGRLAGGHSYNEQFF. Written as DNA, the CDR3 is TGTGCCAGCAGCGTAGAGGGGCGACTAGCGGGAGGGCATAGCTACAATGAGCAGTTCTTC.

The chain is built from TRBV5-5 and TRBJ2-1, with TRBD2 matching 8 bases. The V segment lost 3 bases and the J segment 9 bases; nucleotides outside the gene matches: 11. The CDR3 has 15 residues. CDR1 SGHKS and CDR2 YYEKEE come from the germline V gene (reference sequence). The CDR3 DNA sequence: TGTGCCAGCAGCTCTCGCGGGACTAGTACGTTTGAGCAGTTCTTC. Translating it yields CASSSRGTSTFEQFF. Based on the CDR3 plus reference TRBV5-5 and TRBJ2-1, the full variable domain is DAGVTQSPTHLIKTRGQQVTLRCSPISGHKSVSWYQQVLGQGPQFIFQYYEKEERGRGNFPDRFSARQFPNYSSELNVNALLLGDSALYLCASSSRGTSTFEQFFGPGTRLTVL.

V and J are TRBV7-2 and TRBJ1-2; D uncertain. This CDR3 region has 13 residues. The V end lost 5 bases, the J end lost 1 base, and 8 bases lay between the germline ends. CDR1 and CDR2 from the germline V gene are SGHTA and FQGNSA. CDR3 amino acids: CASSLPVNYGYTF. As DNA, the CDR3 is TGTGCCAGCAGCCTTCCAGTTAACTATGGCTACACCTTC.

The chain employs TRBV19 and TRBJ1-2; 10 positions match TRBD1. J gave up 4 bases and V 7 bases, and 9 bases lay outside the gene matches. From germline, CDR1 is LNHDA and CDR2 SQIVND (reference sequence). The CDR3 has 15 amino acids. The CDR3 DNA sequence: TGTGCCAGTATTCAGACCGGGACAGGGGCCTATGGCTACACCTTC. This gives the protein CASIQTGTGAYGYTF.

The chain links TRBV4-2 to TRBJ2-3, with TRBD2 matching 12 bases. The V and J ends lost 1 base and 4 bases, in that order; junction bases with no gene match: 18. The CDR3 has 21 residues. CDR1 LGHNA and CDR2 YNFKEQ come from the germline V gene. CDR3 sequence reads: CASSQVLAGGPRRYDSDTQYF. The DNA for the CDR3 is TGTGCCAGCAGCCAAGTTCTAGCGGGAGGGCCGAGGCGATATGATTCAGATACGCAGTATTTT.

The CDR3 DNA is TGTGCCAGCAGCCCCCGGGGGGGGACTAGCGGGAGGCCCATCACAGATACGCAGTATTTT. Translated, it gives CASSPRGGTSGRPITDTQYF. This chain joins TRBV9 and TRBJ2-3; the match to TRBD2 covers 15 bases. The CDR3 is 20 residues long. Trimming at V came to 4 bases and at J to 2 bases, leaving 14 bases not matched to a gene. Germline assignment: CDR1 SGDLS and CDR2 YYNGEE. Drawing the rest from reference TRBV9 and TRBJ2-3, the complete variable domain is DSGVTQTPKHLITATGQRVTLRCSPRSGDLSVYWYQQSLDQGLQFLIQYYNGEERAKGNILERFSAQQFPDLHSELNLSSLELGDSALYFCASSPRGGTSGRPITDTQYFGPGTRLTVL.

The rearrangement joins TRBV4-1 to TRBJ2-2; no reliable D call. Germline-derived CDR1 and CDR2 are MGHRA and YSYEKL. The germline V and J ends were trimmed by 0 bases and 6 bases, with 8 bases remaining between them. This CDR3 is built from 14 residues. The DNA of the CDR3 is TGCGCCAGCAGCCAAGATTCCAGTCCCGGGGAGCTGTTTTTT. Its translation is CASSQDSSPGELFF.

CDR3 region: CASSLTGKETQYF. CDR3 nucleotides: TGTGCCAGCAGCCTGACAGGAAAAGAGACCCAGTACTTC. The chain links TRBV5-4 to TRBJ2-5; tentatively, D is TRBD1 (6 bases). The CDR3 covers 13 residues. The germline V gene encodes CDR1 SGHNT and CDR2 YYREEE (reference sequence). V was cut by 4 bases and J by 3 bases, with 10 bases left in between. The full variable domain, with the rest looked up from reference TRBV5-4 and TRBJ2-5, is ETGVTQSPTHLIKTRGQQVTLRCSSQSGHNTVSWYQQALGQGPQFIFQYYREEENGRGNFPPRFSGLQFPNYSSELNVNALELDDSALYLCASSLTGKETQYFGPGTRLLVL.

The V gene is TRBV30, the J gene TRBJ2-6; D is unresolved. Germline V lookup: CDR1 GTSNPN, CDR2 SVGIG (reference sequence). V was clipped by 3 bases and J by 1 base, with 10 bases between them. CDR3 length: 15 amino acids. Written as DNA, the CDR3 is TGTGCCTGGAGCGCAGGCAGGTCTGGGGCCAACGTCCTGACTTTC. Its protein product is CAWSAGRSGANVLTF.

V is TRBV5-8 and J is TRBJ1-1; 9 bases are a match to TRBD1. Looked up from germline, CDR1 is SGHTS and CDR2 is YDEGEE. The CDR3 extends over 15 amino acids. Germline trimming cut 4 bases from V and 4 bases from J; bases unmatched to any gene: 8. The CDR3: CASSRRTGAFTEAFF. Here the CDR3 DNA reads TGTGCCAGCAGCAGGAGGACAGGGGCCTTCACTGAAGCTTTCTTT.

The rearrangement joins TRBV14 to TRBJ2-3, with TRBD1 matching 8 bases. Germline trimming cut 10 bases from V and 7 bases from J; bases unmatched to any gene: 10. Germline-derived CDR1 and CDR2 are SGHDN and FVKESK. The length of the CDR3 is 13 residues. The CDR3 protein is CATPGTGRNTQYF. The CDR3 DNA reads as TGTGCCACCCCCGGGACAGGCCGTAATACGCAGTATTTT.